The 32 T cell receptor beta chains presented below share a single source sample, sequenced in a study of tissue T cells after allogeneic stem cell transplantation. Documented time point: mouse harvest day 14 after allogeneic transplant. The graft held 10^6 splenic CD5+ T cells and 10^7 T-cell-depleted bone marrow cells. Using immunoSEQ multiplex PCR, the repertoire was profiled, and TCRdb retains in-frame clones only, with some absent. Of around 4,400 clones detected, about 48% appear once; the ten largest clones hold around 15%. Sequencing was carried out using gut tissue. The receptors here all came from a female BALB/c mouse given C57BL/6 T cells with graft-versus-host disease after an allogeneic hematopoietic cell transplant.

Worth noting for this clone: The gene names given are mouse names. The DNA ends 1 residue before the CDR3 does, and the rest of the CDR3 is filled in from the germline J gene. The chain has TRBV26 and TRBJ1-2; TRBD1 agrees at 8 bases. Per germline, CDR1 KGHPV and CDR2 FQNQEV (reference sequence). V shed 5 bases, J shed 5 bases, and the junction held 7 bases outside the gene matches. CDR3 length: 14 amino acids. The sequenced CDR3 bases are TGTGCCAGCAGTTATACAGGGGGGGGGTCCGACTACACC. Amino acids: CASSYTGGGSDYT. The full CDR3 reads CASSYTGGGSDYTF.

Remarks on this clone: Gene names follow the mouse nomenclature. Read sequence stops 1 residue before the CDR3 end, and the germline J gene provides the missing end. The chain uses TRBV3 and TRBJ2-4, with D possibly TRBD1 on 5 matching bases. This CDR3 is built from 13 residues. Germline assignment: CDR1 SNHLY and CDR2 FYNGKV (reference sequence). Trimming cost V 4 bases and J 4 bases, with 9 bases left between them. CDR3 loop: CASSSGHENTLYF. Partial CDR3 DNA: TGTGCCAGCAGCTCCGGACACGAAAACACCTTGTAC. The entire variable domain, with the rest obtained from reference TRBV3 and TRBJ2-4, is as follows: GPKVLQIPSHQIIDMGQMVTLNCDPVSNHLYFYWYKQILGQQMEFLVNFYNGKVMEKSKLFKDQFSVERPDGSYFTLKIQPTALEDSAVYFCASSSGHENTLYFGAGTRLSVL.

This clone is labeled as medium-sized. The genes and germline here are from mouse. CDR3 amino acids: CASSPSLNERLFF. Partial CDR3 DNA: TGTGCCAGCTCTCCGTCCCTCAACGAAAGATTATTT. The chain combines TRBV12-1 with TRBJ1-4; D gene uncertain. The read ends 1 residue shy of where the CDR3 ends; the end is completed using the germline J gene. V was cut by 2 bases and J by 4 bases, with 7 bases left in between. CDR3 length: 13 amino acids. Germline V lookup: CDR1 SGHSN, CDR2 HYEKVE.

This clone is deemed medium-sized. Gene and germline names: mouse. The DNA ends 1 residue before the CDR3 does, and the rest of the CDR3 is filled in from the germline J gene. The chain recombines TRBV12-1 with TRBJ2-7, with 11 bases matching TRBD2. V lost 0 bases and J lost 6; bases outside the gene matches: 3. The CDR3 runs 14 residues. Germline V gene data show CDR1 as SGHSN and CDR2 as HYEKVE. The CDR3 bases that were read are TGTGCCAGCTCTCTCGGGGACTGGGGGTTTGAACAGTAC. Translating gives CASSLGDWGFEQY. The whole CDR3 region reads CASSLGDWGFEQYF.

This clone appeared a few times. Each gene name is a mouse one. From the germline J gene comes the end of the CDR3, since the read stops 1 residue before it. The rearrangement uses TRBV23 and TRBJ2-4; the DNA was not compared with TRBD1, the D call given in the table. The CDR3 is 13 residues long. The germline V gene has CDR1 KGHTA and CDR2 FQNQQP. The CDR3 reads CSSTRQGQNTLYF. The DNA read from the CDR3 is TGCTCCAGCACCCGACAGGGGCAAAACACCTTGTAC. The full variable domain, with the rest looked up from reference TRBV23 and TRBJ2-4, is DAAVTQKPRYLIKMKGQEAEMKCIPEKGHTAVFWYQQKQSKELKFLIYFQNQQPLDQIDMVKERFSAVCPSSSLCSLGIRTCEAEDSALYLCSSTRQGQNTLYFGAGTRLSVL.

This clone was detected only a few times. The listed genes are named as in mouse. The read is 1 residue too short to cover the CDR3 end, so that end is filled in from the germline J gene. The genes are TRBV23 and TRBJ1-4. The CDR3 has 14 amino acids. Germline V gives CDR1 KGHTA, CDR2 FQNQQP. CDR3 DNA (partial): TGCTCCAGCAGTCAAAAGATTTCCAACGAAAGATTATTT. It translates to CSSSQKISNERLF. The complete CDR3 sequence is CSSSQKISNERLFF.

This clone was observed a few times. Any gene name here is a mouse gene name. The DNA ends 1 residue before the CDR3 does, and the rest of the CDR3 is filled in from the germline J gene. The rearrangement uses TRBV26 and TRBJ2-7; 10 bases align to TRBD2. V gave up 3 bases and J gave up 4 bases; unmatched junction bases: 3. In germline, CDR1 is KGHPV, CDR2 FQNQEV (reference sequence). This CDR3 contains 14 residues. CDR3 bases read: TGTGCCAGCAGTCTAGGGACTGGGGTTTATGAACAGTAC. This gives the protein CASSLGTGVYEQY. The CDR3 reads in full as CASSLGTGVYEQYF.

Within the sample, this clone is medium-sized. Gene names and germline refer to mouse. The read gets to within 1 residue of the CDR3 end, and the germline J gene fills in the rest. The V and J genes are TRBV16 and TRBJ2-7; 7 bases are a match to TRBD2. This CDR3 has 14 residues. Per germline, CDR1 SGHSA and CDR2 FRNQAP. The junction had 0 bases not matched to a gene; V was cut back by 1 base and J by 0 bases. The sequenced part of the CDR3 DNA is TGTGCAAGCAGCTTAGTGGGGGGCTCCTATGAACAGTAC. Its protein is CASSLVGGSYEQY. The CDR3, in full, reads CASSLVGGSYEQYF. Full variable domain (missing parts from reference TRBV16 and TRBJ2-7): NAGVIQTPRHKVTGKGQEATLWCEPISGHSAVFWYRQTIVQGLEFLTYFRNQAPIDDSGMPKERFSAQMPNQSHSTLKIQSTQPQDSAVYLCASSLVGGSYEQYFGPGTRLTVL.

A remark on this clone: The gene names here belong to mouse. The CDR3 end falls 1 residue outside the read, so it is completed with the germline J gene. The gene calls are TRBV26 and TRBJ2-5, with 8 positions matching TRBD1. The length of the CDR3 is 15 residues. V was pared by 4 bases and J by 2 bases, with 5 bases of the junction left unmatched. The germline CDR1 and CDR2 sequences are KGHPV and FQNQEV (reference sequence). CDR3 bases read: TGTGCCAGCAGTCACCGGGACAGGCGCCAAGACACCCAGTAC. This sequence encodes CASSHRDRRQDTQY. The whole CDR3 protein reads CASSHRDRRQDTQYF. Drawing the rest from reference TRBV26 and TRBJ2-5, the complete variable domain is NSKVIQTPRYLVKGQGQKAKMRCIPEKGHPVVFWYQQNKNNEFKFLINFQNQEVLQQIDMTEKRFSAECPSNSPCSLEIQSSEAGDSALYLCASSHRDRRQDTQYFGPGTRLLVL.

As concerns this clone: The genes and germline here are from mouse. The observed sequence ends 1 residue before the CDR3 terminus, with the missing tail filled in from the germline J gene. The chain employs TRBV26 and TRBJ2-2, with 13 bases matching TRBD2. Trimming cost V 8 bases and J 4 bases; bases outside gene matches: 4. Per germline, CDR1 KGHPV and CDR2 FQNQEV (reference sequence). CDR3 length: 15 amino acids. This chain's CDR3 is CASSRDWGGTGQLYF. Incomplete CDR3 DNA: TGTGCCAGCTCCCGGGACTGGGGGGGCACCGGGCAGCTCTAC.

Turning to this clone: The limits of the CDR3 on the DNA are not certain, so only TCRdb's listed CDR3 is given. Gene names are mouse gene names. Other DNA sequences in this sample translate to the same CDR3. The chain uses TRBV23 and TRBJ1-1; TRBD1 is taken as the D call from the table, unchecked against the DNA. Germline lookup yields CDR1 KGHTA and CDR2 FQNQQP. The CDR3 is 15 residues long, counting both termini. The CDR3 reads CSSRVGQGANTEVFF.

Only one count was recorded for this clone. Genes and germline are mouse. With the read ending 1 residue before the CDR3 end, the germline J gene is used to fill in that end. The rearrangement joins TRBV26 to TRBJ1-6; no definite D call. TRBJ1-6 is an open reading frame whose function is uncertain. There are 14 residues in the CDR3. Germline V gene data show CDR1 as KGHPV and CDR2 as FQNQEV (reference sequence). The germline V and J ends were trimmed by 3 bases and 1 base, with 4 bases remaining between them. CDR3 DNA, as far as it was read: TGTGCCAGCAGTCTTCAGTCCTATAATTCGCCCCTCTAC. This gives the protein CASSLQSYNSPLY. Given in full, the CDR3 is CASSLQSYNSPLYF.

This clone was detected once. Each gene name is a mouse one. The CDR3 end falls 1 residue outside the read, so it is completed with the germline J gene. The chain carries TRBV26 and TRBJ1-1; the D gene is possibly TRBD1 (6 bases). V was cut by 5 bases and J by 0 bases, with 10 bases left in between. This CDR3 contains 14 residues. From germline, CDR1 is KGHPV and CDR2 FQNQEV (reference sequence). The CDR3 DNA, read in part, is TGTGCCAGCAGTTTGGGACAATCAAACACAGAAGTCTTC. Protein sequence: CASSLGQSNTEVF. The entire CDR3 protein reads CASSLGQSNTEVFF.

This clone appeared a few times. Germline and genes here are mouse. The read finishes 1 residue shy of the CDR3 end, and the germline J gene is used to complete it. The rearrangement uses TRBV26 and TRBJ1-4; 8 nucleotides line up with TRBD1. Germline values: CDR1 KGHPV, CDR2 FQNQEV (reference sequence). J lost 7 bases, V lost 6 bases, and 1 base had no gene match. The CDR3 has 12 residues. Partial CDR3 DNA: TGTGCCAGCAGGACAGGGGCCGAAAGATTATTT. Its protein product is CASRTGAERLF. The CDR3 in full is CASRTGAERLFF.

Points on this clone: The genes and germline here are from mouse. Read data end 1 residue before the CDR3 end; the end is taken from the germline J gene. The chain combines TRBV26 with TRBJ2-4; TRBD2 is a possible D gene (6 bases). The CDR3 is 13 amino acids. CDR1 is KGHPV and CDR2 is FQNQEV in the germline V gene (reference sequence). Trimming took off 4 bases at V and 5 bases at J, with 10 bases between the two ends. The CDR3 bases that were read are TGTGCCAGCAGTCCCGGGACTCTAAACACCTTGTAC. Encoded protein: CASSPGTLNTLY. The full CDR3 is CASSPGTLNTLYF. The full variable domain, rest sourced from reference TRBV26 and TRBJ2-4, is NSKVIQTPRYLVKGQGQKAKMRCIPEKGHPVVFWYQQNKNNEFKFLINFQNQEVLQQIDMTEKRFSAECPSNSPCSLEIQSSEAGDSALYLCASSPGTLNTLYFGAGTRLSVL.

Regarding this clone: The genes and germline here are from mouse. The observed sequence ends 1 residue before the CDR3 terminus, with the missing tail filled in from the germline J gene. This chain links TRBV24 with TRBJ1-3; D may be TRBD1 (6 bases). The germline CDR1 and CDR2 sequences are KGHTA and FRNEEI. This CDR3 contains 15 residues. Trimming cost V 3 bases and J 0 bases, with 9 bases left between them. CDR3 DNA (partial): TGTGCCAGCAGTCTCCAGGGGACTTCTGGAAATACGCTCTAT. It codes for CASSLQGTSGNTLY. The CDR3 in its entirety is CASSLQGTSGNTLYF.

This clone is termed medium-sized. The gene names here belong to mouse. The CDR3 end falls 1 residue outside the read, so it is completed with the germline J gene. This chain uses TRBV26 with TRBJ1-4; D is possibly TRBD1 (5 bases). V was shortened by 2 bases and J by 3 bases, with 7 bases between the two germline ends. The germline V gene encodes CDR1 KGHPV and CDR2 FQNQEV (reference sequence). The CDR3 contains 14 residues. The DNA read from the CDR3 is TGTGCCAGCAGTCTGGTAGGGGCCAACGAAAGATTATTT. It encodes CASSLVGANERLF. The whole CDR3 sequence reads CASSLVGANERLFF. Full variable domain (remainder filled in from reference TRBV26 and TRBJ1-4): NSKVIQTPRYLVKGQGQKAKMRCIPEKGHPVVFWYQQNKNNEFKFLINFQNQEVLQQIDMTEKRFSAECPSNSPCSLEIQSSEAGDSALYLCASSLVGANERLFFGHGTKLSVL.

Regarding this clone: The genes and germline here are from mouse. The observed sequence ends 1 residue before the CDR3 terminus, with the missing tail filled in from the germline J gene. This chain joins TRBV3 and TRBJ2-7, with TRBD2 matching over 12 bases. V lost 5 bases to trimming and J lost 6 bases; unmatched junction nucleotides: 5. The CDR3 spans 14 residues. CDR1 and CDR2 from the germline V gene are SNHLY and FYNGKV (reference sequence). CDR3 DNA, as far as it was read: TGTGCCAGCAGCACCGGGACTGGGGGGAGTGAACAGTAC. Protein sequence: CASSTGTGGSEQY. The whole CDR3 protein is CASSTGTGGSEQYF.

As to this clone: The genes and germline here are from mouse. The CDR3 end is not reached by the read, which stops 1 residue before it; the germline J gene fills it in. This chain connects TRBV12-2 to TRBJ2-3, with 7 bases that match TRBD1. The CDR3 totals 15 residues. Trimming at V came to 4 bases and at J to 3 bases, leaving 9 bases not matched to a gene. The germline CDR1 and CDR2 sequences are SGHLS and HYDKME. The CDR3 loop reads CASSLTGNRAETLYF. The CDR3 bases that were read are TGTGCCAGCTCCCTGACAGGGAATCGGGCAGAAACGCTGTAT.

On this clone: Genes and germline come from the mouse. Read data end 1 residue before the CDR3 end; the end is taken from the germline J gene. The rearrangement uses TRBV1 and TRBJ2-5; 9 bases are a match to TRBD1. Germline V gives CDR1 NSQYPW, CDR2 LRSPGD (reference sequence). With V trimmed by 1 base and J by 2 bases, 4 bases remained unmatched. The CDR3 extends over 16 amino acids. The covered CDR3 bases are TGCACCTGCAGTGCAGTACAGGGGGCCCTCCAAGACACCCAGTAC. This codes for CTCSAVQGALQDTQY. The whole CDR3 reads CTCSAVQGALQDTQYF.

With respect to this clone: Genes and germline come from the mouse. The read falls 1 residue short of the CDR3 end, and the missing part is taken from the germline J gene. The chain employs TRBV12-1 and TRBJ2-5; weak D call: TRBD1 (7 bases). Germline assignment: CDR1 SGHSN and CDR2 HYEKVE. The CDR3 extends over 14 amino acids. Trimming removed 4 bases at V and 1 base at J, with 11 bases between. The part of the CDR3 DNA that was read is TGTGCCAGCTCGCCCAGGGGGGACCAAGACACCCAGTAC. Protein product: CASSPRGDQDTQY. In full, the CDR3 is CASSPRGDQDTQYF.

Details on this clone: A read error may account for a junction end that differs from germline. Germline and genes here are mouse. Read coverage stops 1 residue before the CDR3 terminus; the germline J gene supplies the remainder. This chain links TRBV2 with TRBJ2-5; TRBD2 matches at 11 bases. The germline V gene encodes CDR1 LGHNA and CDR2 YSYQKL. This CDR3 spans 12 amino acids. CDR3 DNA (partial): TGTCCCAGCAGCCCAGACTGGGGGGGCCAGTAC. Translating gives CPSSPDWGGQY. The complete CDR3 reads CPSSPDWGGQYF.

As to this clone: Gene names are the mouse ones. The CDR3 loop is CASSPRDRRVFF. The CDR3 bases that were read are TGTGCCAGCAGTCCTCGGGACAGACGGGTCTTC. J is TRBJ1-1 and V is TRBV26, with TRBD1 matching 7 bases. The DNA ends 1 residue before the CDR3 does, and the rest of the CDR3 is filled in from the germline J gene. This CDR3 has 12 amino acids. Unmatched junction bases numbered 7, after V lost 4 bases and J lost 11 bases. CDR1 is KGHPV, CDR2 FQNQEV, per germline (reference sequence).

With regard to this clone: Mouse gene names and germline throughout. The covered CDR3 bases are TGTGCCAGCAGTCCCCGACAAAAAGACACCCAGTAC. Its protein is CASSPRQKDTQY. The CDR3 in its entirety is CASSPRQKDTQYF. The chain links TRBV26 to TRBJ2-5; D remains ambiguous. The read is 1 residue too short to cover the CDR3 end, so that end is filled in from the germline J gene. Per the germline V gene, CDR1 is KGHPV and CDR2 is FQNQEV (reference sequence). The CDR3 is made up of 13 amino acids. Trimming took off 4 bases at V and 4 bases at J, with 9 bases between the two ends.

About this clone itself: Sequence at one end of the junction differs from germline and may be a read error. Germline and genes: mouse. The CDR3 spells CATSPAWESGQLYF. CDR3 bases read: TGTGCCACCTCTCCCGCCTGGGAGTCCGGGCAGCTCTAC. V and J are TRBV12-1 and TRBJ2-2, with D possibly matching TRBD2 (5 bases). The missing CDR3 end, 1 residue past where the read stops, is filled in from the germline J gene. Germline V CDR1 and CDR2: SGHSN, HYEKVE. There are 14 residues in the CDR3. Full variable domain (outside the CDR3, taken from reference TRBV12-1 and TRBJ2-2): DSGVVQSPRHIIKEKGGRSVLTCIPISGHSNVVWYQQTLGKELKFLIQHYEKVERDKGFLPSRFSVQQFDDYHSEMNMSALELEDSAMYFCATSPAWESGQLYFGEGSKLTVL.

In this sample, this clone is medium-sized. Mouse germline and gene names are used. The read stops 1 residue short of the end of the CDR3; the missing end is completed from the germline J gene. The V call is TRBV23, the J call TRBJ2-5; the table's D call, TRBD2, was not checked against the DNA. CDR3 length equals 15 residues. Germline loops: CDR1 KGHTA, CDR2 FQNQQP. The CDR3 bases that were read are TGCTCCAGCAGTCAATCGGCTGGGGGGCAAGACACCCAGTAC. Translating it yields CSSSQSAGGQDTQY. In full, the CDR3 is CSSSQSAGGQDTQYF.

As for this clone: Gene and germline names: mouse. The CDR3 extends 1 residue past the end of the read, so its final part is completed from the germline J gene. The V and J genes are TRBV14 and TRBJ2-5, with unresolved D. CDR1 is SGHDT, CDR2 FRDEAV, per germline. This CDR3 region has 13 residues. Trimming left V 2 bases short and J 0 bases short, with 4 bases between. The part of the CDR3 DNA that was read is TGTGCCAGCAGTTTGAACAACCAAGACACCCAGTAC. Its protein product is CASSLNNQDTQY. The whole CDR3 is CASSLNNQDTQYF.

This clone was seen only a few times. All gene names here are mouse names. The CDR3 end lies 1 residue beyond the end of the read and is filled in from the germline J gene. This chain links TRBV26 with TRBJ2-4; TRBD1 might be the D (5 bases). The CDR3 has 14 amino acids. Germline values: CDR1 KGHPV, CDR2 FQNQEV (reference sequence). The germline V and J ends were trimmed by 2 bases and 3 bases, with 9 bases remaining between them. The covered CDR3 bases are TGTGCCAGCAGTCTGCGGCAGGGCCAAAACACCTTGTAC. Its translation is CASSLRQGQNTLY. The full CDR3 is CASSLRQGQNTLYF. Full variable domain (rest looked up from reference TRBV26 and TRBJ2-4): NSKVIQTPRYLVKGQGQKAKMRCIPEKGHPVVFWYQQNKNNEFKFLINFQNQEVLQQIDMTEKRFSAECPSNSPCSLEIQSSEAGDSALYLCASSLRQGQNTLYFGAGTRLSVL.

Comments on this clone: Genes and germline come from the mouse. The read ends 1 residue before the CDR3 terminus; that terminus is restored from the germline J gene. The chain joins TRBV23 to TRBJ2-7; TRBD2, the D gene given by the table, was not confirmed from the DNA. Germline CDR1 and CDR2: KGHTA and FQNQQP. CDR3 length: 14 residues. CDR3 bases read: TGCTCCAGCAGTCAGGGGGGGGGCTCCTATGAACAGTAC. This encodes CSSSQGGGSYEQY. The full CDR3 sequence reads CSSSQGGGSYEQYF.

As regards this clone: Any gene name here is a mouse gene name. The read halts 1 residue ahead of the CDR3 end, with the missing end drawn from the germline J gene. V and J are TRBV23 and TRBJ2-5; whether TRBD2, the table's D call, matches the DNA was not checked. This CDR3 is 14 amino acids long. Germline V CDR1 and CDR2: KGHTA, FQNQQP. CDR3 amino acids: CSSSRTGGQDTQYF. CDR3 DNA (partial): TGCTCCAGCAGTAGGACTGGGGGTCAAGACACCCAGTAC.

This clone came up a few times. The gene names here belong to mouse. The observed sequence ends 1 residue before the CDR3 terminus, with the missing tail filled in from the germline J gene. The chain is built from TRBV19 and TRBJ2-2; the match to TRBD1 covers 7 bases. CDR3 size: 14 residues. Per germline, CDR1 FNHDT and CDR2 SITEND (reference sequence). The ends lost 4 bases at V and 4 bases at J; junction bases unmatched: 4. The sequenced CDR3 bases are TGTGCCAGCAGTGTCAGGGGGTCCACCGGGCAGCTCTAC. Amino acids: CASSVRGSTGQLY. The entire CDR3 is CASSVRGSTGQLYF.

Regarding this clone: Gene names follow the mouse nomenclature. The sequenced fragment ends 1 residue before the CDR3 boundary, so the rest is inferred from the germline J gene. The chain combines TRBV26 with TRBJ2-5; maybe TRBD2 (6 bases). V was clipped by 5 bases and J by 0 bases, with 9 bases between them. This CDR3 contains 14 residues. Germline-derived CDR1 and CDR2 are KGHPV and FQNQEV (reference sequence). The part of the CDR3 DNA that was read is TGTGCCAGCAGTACTGGGTTTAACCAAGACACCCAGTAC. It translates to CASSTGFNQDTQY. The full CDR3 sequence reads CASSTGFNQDTQYF.